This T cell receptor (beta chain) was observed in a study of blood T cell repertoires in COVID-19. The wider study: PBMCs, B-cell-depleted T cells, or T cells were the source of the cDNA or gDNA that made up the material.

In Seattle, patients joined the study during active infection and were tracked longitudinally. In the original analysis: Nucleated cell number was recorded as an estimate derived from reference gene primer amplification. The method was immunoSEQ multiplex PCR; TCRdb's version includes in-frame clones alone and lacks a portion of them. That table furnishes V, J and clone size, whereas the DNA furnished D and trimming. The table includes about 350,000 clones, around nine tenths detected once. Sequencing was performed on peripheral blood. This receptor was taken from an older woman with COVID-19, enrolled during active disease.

The CDR3 loop is CAISTVNTEAFF. The CDR3 DNA reads TGTGCCATCAGTACAGTGAACACTGAAGCTTTCTTT. The rearrangement links TRBV10-3 to TRBJ1-1; D remains unclear. Germline-derived CDR1 and CDR2 are ENHRY and SYGVKD. The CDR3 is 12 residues long. V was cut by 5 bases and J by 0 bases, with 4 bases left in between.